The 18 T cell receptor beta chains reported below all come from one sample, sequenced in a study of cytomegalovirus exposure and HLA in healthy donors. Primers for the PCR totalled 60 Vbeta and 13 Jbeta. The repertoire was sequenced with immunoSEQ multiplex PCR; TCRdb's copy has only in-frame clones and lacks some. This sample has approximately 70,000 clones, with about 74% found just once. Specimen: PBMCs. These receptors all come from a woman aged 55-69 years in good health and CMV-seropositive.

As to this clone: A read error may produce the germline difference seen at one junction end. The chain has TRBV7-7 and TRBJ2-5; D gene unclear. The CDR3 loop spans 13 amino acids. Germline lookup yields CDR1 SSHAT and CDR2 FNYEAQ (reference sequence). The chain's CDR3 is CASSFSYQETQYF. CDR3 coding DNA: TGTGCTAGCAGCTTTTCATACCAAGAGACCCAGTACTTC.

In the case of this clone: At one boundary the junction diverges from the germline segment, which might be a read error. The CDR3 here is CASSPLDGNTEAFF. The CDR3 region has the DNA TGTGCTAGCAGCCCTTTGGACGGGAACACTGAGGCTTTCTTT. V usage is TRBV7-7 and J usage is TRBJ1-1; D call uncertain. The CDR3 loop spans 14 amino acids. CDR1 and CDR2 from the germline V gene are SSHAT and FNYEAQ (reference sequence).

The chain employs TRBV6-6 and TRBJ2-7; weak D call: TRBD1 (7 bases). V was cut by 6 bases and J by 6 bases, with 21 bases left in between. CDR3 length: 15 amino acids. Germline CDR1 MNHNY, CDR2 SVGAGI (reference sequence). The CDR3 coding sequence is TGTGCCAGCAGACCCCCGCGGGACAGTAGCGGCGAGCAGTACTTC. It is translated as CASRPPRDSSGEQYF.

The chain recombines TRBV9 with TRBJ1-6, with D perhaps TRBD1 (6 bases). The CDR3 spans 15 residues. The germline V gene has CDR1 SGDLS and CDR2 YYNGEE. V lost 4 bases to trimming and J lost 4 bases, with 12 bases between them. In DNA form, the CDR3 reads TGTGCCAGCAGCACCCGGACAGATTATAATTCACCCCTCCACTTT. Translation: CASSTRTDYNSPLHF.

This rearrangement joins TRBV18 to TRBJ2-7; 8 bases line up with TRBD1. The CDR3 length is 12 residues. Germline CDR1 is KGHSH and CDR2 is LQKENI. The trim removed 3 bases at V and 5 bases at J, leaving 0 bases unmatched. In DNA form, the CDR3 reads TGTGCCAGCTCACCGGACAGGGACGAGCAGTACTTC. Its translation is CASSPDRDEQYF.

This clone was seen only a few times. This chain connects TRBV7-5 to TRBJ1-2; TRBD1 is the table's D call, not checked against the DNA. TRBV7-5 is a documented pseudogene. CDR3 length: 16 amino acids. CDR3 sequence: CARSLNRQSFNYGYTF. DNA of the CDR3: TGTGCCAGAAGTCTTAACCGACAGTCCTTCAACTATGGCTACACCTTC.

The chain has TRBV4-2 and TRBJ2-5, with TRBD2 matching 8 bases. This CDR3 is 15 amino acids long. Germline CDR1 and CDR2: LGHNA and YNFKEQ. The J segment lost 1 base and the V segment lost 4 bases, leaving 5 bases of the junction unmatched. The CDR3 region has the DNA TGTGCCAGCAGCCCCGGAACTAGCGGCCAAGAGACCCAGTACTTC. Translated, it gives CASSPGTSGQETQYF.

CDR3 nucleotides: TGTGCCAGCCAAATAGATAGCAATCAGCCCCAGCATTTT. It yields the protein CASQIDSNQPQHF. The chain has TRBV6-1 and TRBJ1-5; D not certain. The CDR3 is 13 amino acids. Trimming took 8 bases from V and 0 from J, leaving 8 bases between them. CDR1 is MNHNS, CDR2 SASEGT, per germline.

V is TRBV5-8 and J is TRBJ1-2; 10 nucleotides line up with TRBD1. V lost 4 bases to trimming and J lost 5 bases; unmatched junction nucleotides: 5. The length of the CDR3 is 14 residues. CDR1 and CDR2 from the germline V gene are SGHTS and YDEGEE. The chain's CDR3 is CASSTGQGRYGYTF. The CDR3 nucleotides are TGTGCCAGCAGCACGGGACAGGGGAGGTATGGCTACACCTTC.

The J gene is TRBJ2-2, the V gene TRBV9; D is unclear. The CDR3 runs 14 residues. Germline CDR1 is SGDLS and CDR2 is YYNGEE. V was clipped by 0 bases and J by 1 base, with 4 bases between them. DNA of the CDR3: TGTGCCAGCAGCGTAGTTCAGAACACCGGGGAGCTGTTTTTT. It specifies CASSVVQNTGELFF.

The genes are TRBV28 and TRBJ2-7; TRBD2 agrees at 12 bases. The ends lost 8 bases at V and 2 bases at J; junction bases unmatched: 7. The V gene's germline CDR1 is MDHEN and CDR2 SYDVKM. The CDR3 length is 15 residues. The CDR3 sequence is CASGTSGRWTYEQYF. Here the CDR3 DNA reads TGTGCCAGCGGTACTAGCGGGAGGTGGACCTACGAGCAGTACTTC.

This clone was seen a handful of times. The chain recombines TRBV6-5 with TRBJ2-7; D possibly corresponds to TRBD1 (6 bases). The CDR3 is 16 residues long. V was cut by 0 bases and J by 7 bases, with 19 bases left in between. Looked up from germline, CDR1 is MNHEY and CDR2 is SVGAGI. In DNA, the CDR3 is TGTGCCAGCAGTTACTCTTCGACAGGTTTGCTGGGAGAGCAGTACTTC. Protein: CASSYSSTGLLGEQYF.

The chain combines TRBV19 with TRBJ1-1; 9 bases are a match to TRBD1. CDR1 is LNHDA, CDR2 SQIVND, per germline (reference sequence). Trimming took 4 bases from V and 0 from J; bases not matched to a gene: 6. CDR3 length: 16 residues. The DNA for the CDR3 is TGTGCCAGTAGTACCTTGTGGACAGGGGTGAACACTGAAGCTTTCTTT. As protein: CASSTLWTGVNTEAFF.

The V call is TRBV29-1, the J call TRBJ2-2, with 8 bases that match TRBD1. This CDR3 spans 14 amino acids. V trimming: 7 bases; J trimming: 6 bases; junction bases outside the gene matches: 10. Germline V gene lookup returns CDR1 SQVTM and CDR2 ANQGSEA. CDR3 amino acids: CSAGQGVGAGELFF. CDR3 bases: TGCAGCGCCGGACAGGGCGTGGGGGCCGGGGAGCTGTTTTTT.

The chain combines TRBV7-2 with TRBJ2-7; TRBD2 matches at 11 bases. CDR3 length: 17 amino acids. Germline CDR1 SGHTA, CDR2 FQGNSA. V lost 3 bases, J lost 2 bases, and 9 bases stayed unmatched. The CDR3 is CASSLVSGRAGAYEQYF. CDR3 coding DNA: TGTGCCAGCAGCTTGGTTAGCGGGAGGGCCGGGGCCTACGAGCAGTACTTC.

This clone showed up just a few times. V and J are TRBV6-5 and TRBJ2-7; 10 positions match TRBD1. The germline gives CDR1 MNHEY, CDR2 SVGAGI. The CDR3 has 13 amino acids. Germline trimming cut 8 bases from V and 6 bases from J; bases unmatched to any gene: 7. This chain's CDR3 is CASGTGDSGEQYF. The CDR3 nucleotides read TGTGCCAGCGGGACAGGGGATTCGGGCGAGCAGTACTTC.

The chain employs TRBV5-1 and TRBJ2-3; 10 bases are shared with TRBD2. V shed 4 bases and J 4 bases; nucleotides not matched to a gene: 3. From germline, CDR1 is SGHRS and CDR2 YFSETQ. The CDR3 spans 14 residues. DNA for the CDR3: TGCGCCAGCAGCCGGACTAGCGGTGCAGATACGCAGTATTTT. Protein product: CASSRTSGADTQYF.

The V gene is TRBV30, the J gene TRBJ1-3; D gene ambiguous. With 7 bases removed from V and 0 bases from J, the gap between germline ends came to 10 bases. The germline gives CDR1 GTSNPN, CDR2 SVGIG (reference sequence). This CDR3 is 13 amino acids long. CDR3 DNA: TGTGCCTTATCTCTCTTCTCTGGAAACACCATATATTTT. It is translated as CALSLFSGNTIYF.